A selection of T cell receptor beta chains follows, all from one sample in a study of cytomegalovirus exposure and HLA in healthy donors. Here immunoSEQ multiplex PCR was the method, and the copy in TCRdb shows in-frame clones only, minus some. The top ten clones hold about 2% of a sample with some 100,000 clones, 81% of them seen once. Sequencing input: PBMCs. The receptor source for this set is a woman in her 30s in good health and CMV-seronegative. CDR3s include the opening cysteine and the closing phenylalanine or tryptophan. The order of the fields is D gene, clone size, V gene, J gene, CDR3 DNA, CDR3 protein. A D gene is named only where the DNA matches it firmly. Size tells how often a clone was seen (once, few, many) or the class of an expanded clone, and some rows leave it out.

d_gene: -; abundance: -; v_gene: TRBV15; j_gene: TRBJ2-1; CDR3nt: TGTGCCACCAGCAGAGTTGCGGCAAGACAGTTCTTC; CDR3aa: CATSRVAARQFF
d_gene: TRBD1; abundance: -; v_gene: TRBV14; j_gene: TRBJ1-1; CDR3nt: TGTGCCAGCAGCCCCCGGACAGGGGGCTTTGTAAACACTGAAGCTTTCTTT; CDR3aa: CASSPRTGGFVNTEAFF
d_gene: -; abundance: -; v_gene: TRBV2; j_gene: TRBJ1-2; CDR3nt: TGTGCCAGCGAAGGGGACTATGGCTACACCTTC; CDR3aa: CASEGDYGYTF
d_gene: TRBD1; abundance: -; v_gene: TRBV6-1; j_gene: TRBJ1-2; CDR3nt: TGTGCCAGCAGGCCGACAGGGCTGGGCTACACCTTC; CDR3aa: CASRPTGLGYTF
d_gene: -; abundance: -; v_gene: TRBV7-2; j_gene: TRBJ2-5; CDR3nt: TGTGCCAGCACTAACCGGGGTCGTTCGGAGACCCAGTACTTC; CDR3aa: CASTNRGRSETQYF
d_gene: -; abundance: -; v_gene: TRBV25-1; j_gene: TRBJ1-5; CDR3nt: TGTGCCAGCAGTGAATTCGCAGGCGATCAGCCCCAGCATTTT; CDR3aa: CASSEFAGDQPQHF
d_gene: TRBD2; abundance: -; v_gene: TRBV10-3; j_gene: TRBJ2-5; CDR3nt: TGTGCCATCAGGGGAGGGCCAAGGGGTCAAGAGACCCAGTACTTC; CDR3aa: CAIRGGPRGQETQYF
d_gene: TRBD2; abundance: -; v_gene: TRBV7-2; j_gene: TRBJ2-1; CDR3nt: TGTGCCAGCAGCCTTAGCGGGAAAGCCTACAATGAGCAGTTCTTC; CDR3aa: CASSLSGKAYNEQFF
d_gene: -; abundance: -; v_gene: TRBV30; j_gene: TRBJ1-1; CDR3nt: TGTGCCTGGAGGTTAAAGACGGGGAACACTGAAGCTTTCTTT; CDR3aa: CAWRLKTGNTEAFF
d_gene: TRBD1; abundance: -; v_gene: TRBV6-5; j_gene: TRBJ1-1; CDR3nt: TGTGCCAGCAGTGAAATGACCGGGACAGGGGCTTTCTTT; CDR3aa: CASSEMTGTGAFF
d_gene: -; abundance: few; v_gene: TRBV27; j_gene: TRBJ1-4; CDR3nt: TGTGCCAGCAAGACAGCAGATGAAAAACTGTTTTTT; CDR3aa: CASKTADEKLFF
d_gene: -; abundance: -; v_gene: TRBV5-1; j_gene: TRBJ2-5; CDR3nt: TGCGCCAGCAGCTTGGGAGGGAGGCGAGAGACCCAGTACTTC; CDR3aa: CASSLGGRRETQYF
d_gene: -; abundance: -; v_gene: TRBV30; j_gene: TRBJ1-1; CDR3nt: TGTGCCTTACAGGGATACACTGAAGCTTTCTTT; CDR3aa: CALQGYTEAFF
d_gene: -; abundance: once; v_gene: TRBV27; j_gene: TRBJ2-1; CDR3nt: TGTGCCAGCAGTTCCGGACTGATTAATGAGCAGTTCTTC; CDR3aa: CASSSGLINEQFF
d_gene: TRBD2; abundance: few; v_gene: TRBV19; j_gene: TRBJ2-1; CDR3nt: TGTGCCAGTAGTATCGTTGCGGCGTTTTTTGCGGGAGCGGGCAATGAGCAGTTCTTC; CDR3aa: CASSIVAAFFAGAGNEQFF
d_gene: -; abundance: few; v_gene: TRBV4-1; j_gene: TRBJ2-5; CDR3nt: TGCGCCAGCAGCCGTTTTAGCGGACAAGAGACCCAGTACTTC; CDR3aa: CASSRFSGQETQYF
d_gene: -; abundance: -; v_gene: TRBV19; j_gene: TRBJ2-5; CDR3nt: TGTGCCAGTAGTATCTTTGCGGCAAACCAAGAGACCCAGTACTTC; CDR3aa: CASSIFAANQETQYF
d_gene: -; abundance: -; v_gene: TRBV9; j_gene: TRBJ2-7; CDR3nt: TGTGCCAGCAGCGGTGCCGGTAGGCGAGGCGAGCAGTACTTC; CDR3aa: CASSGAGRRGEQYF
d_gene: TRBD1; abundance: -; v_gene: TRBV28; j_gene: TRBJ1-1; CDR3nt: TGTGCCAGCACTACCCCAGGACAGGGTTGGGCTGAAGCTTTCTTT; CDR3aa: CASTTPGQGWAEAFF
d_gene: -; abundance: -; v_gene: TRBV5-6; j_gene: TRBJ1-3; CDR3nt: TGTGCCAGCAGCTTGGCCCGCTTAGCTAGAAACACCATATATTTT; CDR3aa: CASSLARLARNTIYF
d_gene: TRBD1; abundance: -; v_gene: TRBV6-1; j_gene: TRBJ1-2; CDR3nt: TGTGCCAGCAGCGGACGGACAGGGGGCTATGGCTACACCTTC; CDR3aa: CASSGRTGGYGYTF
d_gene: -; abundance: -; v_gene: TRBV28; j_gene: TRBJ1-2; CDR3nt: TGTGCCAGCAGTTTACGGGGGGTTAACTATGGCTACACCTTC; CDR3aa: CASSLRGVNYGYTF
d_gene: -; abundance: once; v_gene: TRBV7-8; j_gene: TRBJ1-3; CDR3nt: TGTGCCAGCAGCCACCCGGAGTCTGGAAACACCATATATTTT; CDR3aa: CASSHPESGNTIYF
d_gene: TRBD2; abundance: -; v_gene: TRBV2; j_gene: TRBJ2-5; CDR3nt: TGTGCCAGCATGACGGGACTAGCGGGAGTCGAGACCCAGTACTTC; CDR3aa: CASMTGLAGVETQYF
d_gene: TRBD1; abundance: -; v_gene: TRBV5-1; j_gene: TRBJ2-1; CDR3nt: TGCGCCAGCAGCGGGACAGCCGGCAATGAGCAGTTCTTC; CDR3aa: CASSGTAGNEQFF
d_gene: -; abundance: -; v_gene: TRBV29-1; j_gene: TRBJ1-1; CDR3nt: TGCAGCGTCAAATACTACACGAACACTGAAGCTTTCTTT; CDR3aa: CSVKYYTNTEAFF
d_gene: TRBD2; abundance: once; v_gene: TRBV19; j_gene: TRBJ2-5; CDR3nt: TGTGCCAGTAGTATCGCGGGAGGCCTAACCCAAGAGACCCAGTACTTC; CDR3aa: CASSIAGGLTQETQYF
d_gene: -; abundance: -; v_gene: TRBV11-2; j_gene: TRBJ2-7; CDR3nt: TGTGCCAGCAGCTTAGGCTCGGTCCTAGACTTC; CDR3aa: CASSLGSVLDF
d_gene: -; abundance: -; v_gene: TRBV4-1; j_gene: TRBJ1-5; CDR3nt: TGCGCCAGCAGCCAAGGTGGGGGGTTCAATCAGCCCCAGCATTTT; CDR3aa: CASSQGGGFNQPQHF
d_gene: -; abundance: -; v_gene: TRBV6-1; j_gene: TRBJ2-7; CDR3nt: TGTGCCAGCAGTGAGGCCCGCATCCTCTCCTACGAGCAGTACTTC; CDR3aa: CASSEARILSYEQYF
d_gene: -; abundance: -; v_gene: TRBV5-5; j_gene: TRBJ1-6; CDR3nt: TGTGCCAGCAGCCCAACAAATTATAATTCACCCCTCCACTTT; CDR3aa: CASSPTNYNSPLHF
d_gene: -; abundance: -; v_gene: TRBV5-1; j_gene: TRBJ2-7; CDR3nt: TGCGCCAGTCCCGTGGAGGACTTCAACGAGCAGTACTTC; CDR3aa: CASPVEDFNEQYF
d_gene: TRBD2; abundance: -; v_gene: TRBV30; j_gene: TRBJ2-7; CDR3nt: TGTGCCTGGAGTCACCGAGCGGGAGTCTACGAGCAGTACTTC; CDR3aa: CAWSHRAGVYEQYF
d_gene: -; abundance: -; v_gene: TRBV12-5; j_gene: TRBJ2-2; CDR3nt: TGTGCTAGTGGGCAAGTAGGGGACGGGGAGCTGTTTTTT; CDR3aa: CASGQVGDGELFF
d_gene: TRBD1; abundance: -; v_gene: TRBV25-1; j_gene: TRBJ2-3; CDR3nt: TGTGCCAGCAGTGGCACCGGAGGACAGGTCATCCAAACAGATACGCAGTATTTT; CDR3aa: CASSGTGGQVIQTDTQYF
d_gene: TRBD1; abundance: -; v_gene: TRBV5-1; j_gene: TRBJ1-1; CDR3nt: TGCGCCAGCAGGTCGACAGGGGCGTTGGCTGAAGCTTTCTTT; CDR3aa: CASRSTGALAEAFF
d_gene: -; abundance: -; v_gene: TRBV18; j_gene: TRBJ2-6; CDR3nt: TGTGCCAGCTCACCGTCCGGGACAGGGGCCAACGTCCTGACTTTC; CDR3aa: CASSPSGTGANVLTF
d_gene: TRBD1; abundance: -; v_gene: TRBV28; j_gene: TRBJ1-2; CDR3nt: TGTGCCAGCAGTTTAGGGATCCCACAGGGGACTAACTATGGCTACACCTTC; CDR3aa: CASSLGIPQGTNYGYTF
d_gene: -; abundance: -; v_gene: TRBV30; j_gene: TRBJ2-1; CDR3nt: TGTGCCTGGAGGAGGACTTCCTCTCACAATGAGCAGTTCTTC; CDR3aa: CAWRRTSSHNEQFF